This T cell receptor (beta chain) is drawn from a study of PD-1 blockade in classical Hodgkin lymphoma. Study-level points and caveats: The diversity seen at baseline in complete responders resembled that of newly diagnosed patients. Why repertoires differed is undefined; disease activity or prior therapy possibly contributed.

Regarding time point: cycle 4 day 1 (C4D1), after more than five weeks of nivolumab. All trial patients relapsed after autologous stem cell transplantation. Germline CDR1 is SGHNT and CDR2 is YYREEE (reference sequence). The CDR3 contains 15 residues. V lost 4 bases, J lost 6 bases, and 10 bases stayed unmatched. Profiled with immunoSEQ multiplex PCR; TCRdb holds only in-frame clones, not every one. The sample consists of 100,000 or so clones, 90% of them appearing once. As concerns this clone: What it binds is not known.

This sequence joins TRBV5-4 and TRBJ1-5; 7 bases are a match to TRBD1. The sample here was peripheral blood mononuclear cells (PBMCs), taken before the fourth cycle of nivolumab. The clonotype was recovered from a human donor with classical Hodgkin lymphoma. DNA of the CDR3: TGTGCCAGCAGCCCGGACAGGAACCCGGGTCAGCCCCAGCATTTT. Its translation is CASSPDRNPGQPQHF.